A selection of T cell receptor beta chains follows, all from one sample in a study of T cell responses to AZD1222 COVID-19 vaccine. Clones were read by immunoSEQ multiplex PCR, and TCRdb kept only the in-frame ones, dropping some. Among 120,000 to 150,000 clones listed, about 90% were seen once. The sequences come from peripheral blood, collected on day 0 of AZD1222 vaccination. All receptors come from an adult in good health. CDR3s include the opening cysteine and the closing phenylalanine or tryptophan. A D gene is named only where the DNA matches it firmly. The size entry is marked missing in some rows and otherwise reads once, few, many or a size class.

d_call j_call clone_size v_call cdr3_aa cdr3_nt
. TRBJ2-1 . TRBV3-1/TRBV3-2 CASTPPGPGNNEQFF TGTGCCAGCACCCCCCCAGGGCCGGGAAACAATGAGCAGTTCTTC
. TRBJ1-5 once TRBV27 CASSPSLGLYQPQHF TGTGCCAGCAGTCCAAGCCTCGGACTCTATCAGCCCCAGCATTTT
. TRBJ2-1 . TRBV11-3 CASSPPQGGEQFF TGTGCCAGCAGCCCGCCCCAGGGGGGCGAGCAGTTCTTC
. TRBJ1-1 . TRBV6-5 CAVRTASMNTEAFF TGTGCCGTGAGGACAGCCAGCATGAACACTGAAGCTTTCTTT
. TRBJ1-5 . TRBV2 CASSPTGGQPQHF TGTGCCAGCAGCCCCACGGGCGGCCAGCCCCAGCATTTT
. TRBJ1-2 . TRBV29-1 CSVETANYGYTF TGCAGCGTTGAGACTGCGAACTATGGCTACACCTTC
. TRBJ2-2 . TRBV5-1 CASSLTGTGELFF TGCGCCAGCAGCTTGACAGGTACCGGGGAGCTGTTTTTT
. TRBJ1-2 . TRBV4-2 CASSQDRRNSGYGYTF TGTGCCAGCAGCCAAGATCGGAGAAATAGCGGCTATGGCTACACCTTC
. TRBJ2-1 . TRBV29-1 CSVEGAIVGEQFF TGCAGCGTTGAGGGGGCCATCGTAGGTGAGCAGTTCTTC
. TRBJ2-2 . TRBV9 CASSATTNTGELFF TGTGCCAGCAGCGCGACCACGAACACCGGGGAGCTGTTTTTT
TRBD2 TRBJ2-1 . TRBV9 CASSKISGRGLFNEQFF TGTGCCAGCAGCAAGATTAGCGGGAGAGGTCTTTTCAATGAGCAGTTCTTC
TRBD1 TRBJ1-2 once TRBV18 CASSPGTEDYGYTF TGTGCCAGCTCACCCGGGACAGAGGACTATGGCTACACCTTC
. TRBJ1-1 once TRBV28 CAKAENTEAFF TGTGCCAAAGCGGAGAACACTGAAGCTTTCTTT
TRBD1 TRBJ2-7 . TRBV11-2 CASSIFGTGNTYEQYF TGTGCCAGCAGCATCTTCGGGACAGGGAATACCTACGAGCAGTACTTC
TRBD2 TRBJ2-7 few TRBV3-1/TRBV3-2 CASSSPSTSRLYEQYF TGTGCCAGCAGCTCCCCCTCGACTAGCCGTCTCTACGAGCAGTACTTC
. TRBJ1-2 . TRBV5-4 CASSVDSSNYGYTF TGTGCCAGCAGCGTCGACAGCTCTAACTATGGCTACACCTTC
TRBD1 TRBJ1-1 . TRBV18 CASSPNRGGRTEAFF TGTGCCAGCTCACCAAATCGAGGGGGCCGGACTGAAGCTTTCTTT
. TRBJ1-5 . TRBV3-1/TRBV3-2 CASSQDGAAPRPQHF TGTGCCAGCAGCCAAGATGGGGCAGCCCCCCGCCCCCAGCATTTT
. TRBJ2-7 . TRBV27 CASSSLAEGGGEQYF TGTGCCAGCAGTTCTCTAGCGGAGGGGGGAGGAGAGCAGTACTTC
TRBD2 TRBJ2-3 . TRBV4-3 CASSQALSGGAGMRQYF TGCGCCAGCAGCCAAGCCCTCAGCGGGGGGGCCGGCATGCGGCAGTATTTT